The T cell receptor beta chain under discussion was sequenced for a study of cytomegalovirus exposure and HLA in healthy donors. Donors were ostensibly healthy at sampling, although undocumented immune exposures were probable. 13 Jbeta primers and 60 Vbeta primers were used for the PCR. Sequencing was performed with immunoSEQ multiplex PCR; in TCRdb, only in-frame clones are kept and a portion is missing. In total, the table holds some 130,000 clones. Study-wide points: Donor immune exposure was known only as CMV serostatus. The authors listed 150 or so TCR beta chains as cytomegalovirus-associated. According to a later analysis, donors in an Asian-associated ancestry cluster reportedly had fewer N-insertions than the roughly 660-donor mean.

Notes on this clone: The target antigen is unknown.

Germline V gene data show CDR1 as MNHEY and CDR2 as SMNVEV (reference sequence). This CDR3 spans 13 amino acids. V was cut by 5 bases and J by 3 bases, with 8 bases left in between. The chain combines TRBV27 with TRBJ2-1, with D unclear. The sequence was obtained from a woman in her forties in good health and CMV-seropositive. Sequenced material: PBMCs. This CDR3 reads CASSLGFYNEQFF. CDR3 nucleotides: TGTGCCAGCAGTCTCGGGTTCTACAATGAGCAGTTCTTC.